In this sample, the clone carrying this T cell receptor (beta chain) turned up many times. In TCRdb, the 5' RACE reads were re-called with MiXCR into one record per CDR3 protein. The sample includes some 110,000 distinct CDR3 sequences, 7.2% of them seen just once. V was clipped by 8 bases and J by 2 bases, with 12 bases between them. The CDR3 consists of 13 residues. Germline CDR1 and CDR2: SQVTM and ANQGSEA. This sample is drawn from a study of T cells after yellow fever vaccination. The sequence derives from a man between 18 and 29 years old who received the YFV17D yellow fever vaccine. The chain uses TRBV29-1 and TRBJ2-2, with D tentatively TRBD2 (5 bases). The sequences come from CD4+ T cells sorted from PBMCs, collected roughly 47 days after the first yellow fever vaccination. The CDR3: CSSSEGNTGELFF. Written as DNA, the CDR3 is TGCAGCTCATCCGAGGGTAACACCGGGGAGCTGTTTTTT.